The entry below gives a single T cell receptor beta chain sequence along with its context. The antigen this receptor binds is unknown. No base qualities exist here, and no much larger clone lies one base off it. The data derive from a study of T cell responses to AZD1222 COVID-19 vaccine (dated by TCRdb to the early 2020s). For context, the study as a whole: TCR sequencing covered some 240 trial participants: 200 to 210 given two doses of AZD1222 and around 25 given two doses of MenACWY control vaccine. Enrollment into the trials was organized by age into subgroups of 18-55, 56-69 and 70-plus years, and those subgroups contained roughly 160, 29 and 62 TCR-sequenced participants, respectively.

Read against the paper, the sample's time point label means: baseline before first vaccination. The label giving this sample's treatment or condition can be read as: meningococcal conjugate vaccine given as trial control. The vaccinee samples were drawn from two UK trials, COV001 and COV002, one of which was a single-blind randomized controlled phase 2/3 trial testing AZD1222 (ChAdOx1 nCoV-19) in healthy adults. Trial participant PBMC samples were collected at day 0 and day 28 after the second dose for TCRbeta chain sequencing. Overall results and qualifications from the work: Participants were mostly white British and included more females than males, and it was suggested by the authors that clonal diversity may have been underestimated. Reportedly, close to half of the unique spike-specific TCRs recognized epitopes lying outside the regions that are mutated in the B.1.351 and B.1.1.7 variants. Because no samples from the day 14 peak response were available, repertoires could be characterized only after the peak T cell response. In the small 56-69-year group, the increase in depth fell short of significance, most likely because of low power. After two AZD1222 doses, both the breadth and the depth of spike-specific TCRs were significantly higher than at day 0 and than in MenACWY recipients. Conclusions about previously exposed vaccinees are limited, since just five or six AZD1222 recipients were seropositive for SARS-CoV-2 at baseline. The whole spike protein was spanned by vaccine-associated CD4 TCRs, and dominant responses were seen in regions 160-218 and 743-854.

The CDR3 regions of human TCRbeta chains were analyzed by immunosequencing. The study's processing was this. TCRs in the repertoires were compared against a reference library of SARS-CoV-2-specific TCRs that had been generated with the MIRA antigen-specificity platform. Breadth was defined as the fraction of unique TCRs that were SARS-CoV-2-associated. Depth was defined as the fraction of total T cells that were SARS-CoV-2-associated. Using the MIRA data, each spike-specific TCR was assigned both to the spike region to which the TCR was reactive and to a CD4 or CD8 class. Log10-transformed breadth and depth values were compared by one-way ANOVA with Sidak's multiple comparisons tests. TCRdb stores this immuneACCESS table with in-frame sequences only. Part of the clones is absent; in the studies checked, under half of the shortfall reflects unresolved V genes, and no reason is known for the rest. That table gives V, J and clone size, and the DNA gave D and trimming. The sample table shows roughly 130,000 clones, and over 75% are seen once. The ten most abundant clones make up 18% of the sample.

There are 14 amino acids in the CDR3, from cysteine to phenylalanine inclusive. The only DNA kept is the CDR3, 42 bases in frame from the first base. CDR1 and CDR2 (MRHNA, SNTAGT) derive from the germline V gene. V is pruned by 6 bases and J by 1 base, leaving 1 base of the junction without a gene match. This chain is built from TRBV6-4 and TRBJ2-2; TRBD1 agrees with 8 junctional bases. This receptor was obtained from an adult in good health. The material sequenced was peripheral blood, taken on day 0 of MenACWY control vaccination. The CDR3 region reads CASRQGGNTGELFF. The DNA sequence follows: TGTGCCAGCAGACAGGGGGGGAACACCGGGGAGCTGTTTTTT.